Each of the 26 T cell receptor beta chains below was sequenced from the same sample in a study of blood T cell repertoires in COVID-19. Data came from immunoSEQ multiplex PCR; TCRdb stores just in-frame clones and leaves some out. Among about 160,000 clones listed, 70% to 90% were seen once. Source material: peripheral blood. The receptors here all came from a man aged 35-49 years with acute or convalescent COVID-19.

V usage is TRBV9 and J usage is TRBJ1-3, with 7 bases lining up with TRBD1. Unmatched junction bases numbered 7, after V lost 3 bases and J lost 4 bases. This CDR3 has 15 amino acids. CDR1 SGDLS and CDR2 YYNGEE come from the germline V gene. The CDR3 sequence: CASSGYRGSGNTIYF. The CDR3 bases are TGTGCCAGCAGCGGTTACAGGGGATCCGGAAACACCATATATTTT.

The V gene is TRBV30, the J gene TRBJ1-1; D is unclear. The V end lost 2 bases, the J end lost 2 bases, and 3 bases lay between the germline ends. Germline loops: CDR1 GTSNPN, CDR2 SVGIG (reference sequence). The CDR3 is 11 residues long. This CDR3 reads CAWSINTEAFF. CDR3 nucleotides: TGTGCCTGGAGTATAAACACTGAAGCTTTCTTT.

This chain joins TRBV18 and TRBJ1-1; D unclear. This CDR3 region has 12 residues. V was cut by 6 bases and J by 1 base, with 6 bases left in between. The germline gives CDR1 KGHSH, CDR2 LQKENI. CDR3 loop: CASSTRNTEAFF. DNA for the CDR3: TGTGCCAGCTCCACACGGAACACTGAAGCTTTCTTT.

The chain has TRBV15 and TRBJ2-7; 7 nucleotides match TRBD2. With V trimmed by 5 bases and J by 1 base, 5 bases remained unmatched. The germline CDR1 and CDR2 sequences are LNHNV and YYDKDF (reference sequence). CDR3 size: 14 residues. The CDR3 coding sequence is TGTGCCACCAGCGTGTCGGGGGGATCCTACGAGCAGTACTTC. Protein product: CATSVSGGSYEQYF.

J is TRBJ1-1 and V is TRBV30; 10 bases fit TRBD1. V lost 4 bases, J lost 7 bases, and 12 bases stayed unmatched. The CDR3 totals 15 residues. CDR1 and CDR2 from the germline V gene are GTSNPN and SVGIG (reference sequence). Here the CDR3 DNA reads TGTGCCTGGACCCAGGGGGGACAGGGGACGGGTGAAGCTTTCTTT. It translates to CAWTQGGQGTGEAFF.

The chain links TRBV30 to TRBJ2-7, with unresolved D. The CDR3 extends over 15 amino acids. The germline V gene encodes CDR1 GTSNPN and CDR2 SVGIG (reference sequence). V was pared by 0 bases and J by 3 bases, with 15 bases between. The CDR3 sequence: CAWSVGSPGLYEQYF. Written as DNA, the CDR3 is TGTGCCTGGAGTGTGGGTAGTCCAGGCCTCTACGAGCAGTACTTC.

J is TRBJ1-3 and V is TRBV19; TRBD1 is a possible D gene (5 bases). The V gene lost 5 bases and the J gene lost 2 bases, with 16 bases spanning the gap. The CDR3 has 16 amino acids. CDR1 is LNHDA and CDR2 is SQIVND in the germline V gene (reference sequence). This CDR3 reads CASSAGLRGPGNTIYF. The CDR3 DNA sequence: TGTGCCAGTAGTGCGGGACTCCGAGGGCCTGGAAACACCATATATTTT.

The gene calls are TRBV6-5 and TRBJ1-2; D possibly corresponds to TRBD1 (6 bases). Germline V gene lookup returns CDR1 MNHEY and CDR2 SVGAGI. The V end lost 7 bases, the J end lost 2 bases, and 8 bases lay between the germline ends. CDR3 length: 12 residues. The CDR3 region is CASTQGNYGYTF. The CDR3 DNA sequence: TGTGCCAGCACCCAGGGGAACTATGGCTACACCTTC.

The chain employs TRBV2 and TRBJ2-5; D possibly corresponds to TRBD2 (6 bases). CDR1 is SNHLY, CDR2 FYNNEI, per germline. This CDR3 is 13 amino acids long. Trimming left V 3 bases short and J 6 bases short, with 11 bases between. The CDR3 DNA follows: TGTGCCAGCAGTGACGGGGGTGGAAAGACCCAGTACTTC. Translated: CASSDGGGKTQYF.

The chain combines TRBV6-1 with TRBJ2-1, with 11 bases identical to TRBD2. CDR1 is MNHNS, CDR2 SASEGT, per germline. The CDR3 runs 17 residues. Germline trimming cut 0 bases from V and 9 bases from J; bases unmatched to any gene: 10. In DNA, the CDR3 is TGTGCCAGCAGTGAAGCGGTTAGCGGGGGGGCCCGTAGTGAGCAGTTCTTC. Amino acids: CASSEAVSGGARSEQFF.

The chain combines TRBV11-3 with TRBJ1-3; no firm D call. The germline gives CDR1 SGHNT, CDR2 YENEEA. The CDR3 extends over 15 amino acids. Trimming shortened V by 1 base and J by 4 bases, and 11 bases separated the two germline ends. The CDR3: CASSLGGSAGNTIYF. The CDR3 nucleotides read TGTGCCAGCAGCTTAGGTGGGAGTGCGGGAAACACCATATATTTT.

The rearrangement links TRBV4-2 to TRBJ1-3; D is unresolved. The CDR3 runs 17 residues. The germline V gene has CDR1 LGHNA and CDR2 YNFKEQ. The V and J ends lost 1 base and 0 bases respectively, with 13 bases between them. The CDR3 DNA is TGTGCCAGCAGCCAAGTCTCTTCATACAACTCTGGAAACACCATATATTTT. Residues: CASSQVSSYNSGNTIYF.

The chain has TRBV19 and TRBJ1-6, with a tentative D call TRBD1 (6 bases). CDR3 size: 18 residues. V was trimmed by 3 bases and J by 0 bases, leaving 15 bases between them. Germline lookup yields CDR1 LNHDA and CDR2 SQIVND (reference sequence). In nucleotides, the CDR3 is TGTGCCAGTAGTATTGTGCCGACAGGAAGCTCCTATAATTCACCCCTCCACTTT. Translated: CASSIVPTGSSYNSPLHF. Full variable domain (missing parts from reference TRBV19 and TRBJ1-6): DGGITQSPKYLFRKEGQNVTLSCEQNLNHDAMYWYRQDPGQGLRLIYYSQIVNDFQKGDIAEGYSVSREKKESFPLTVTSAQKNPTAFYLCASSIVPTGSSYNSPLHFGNGTRLTVT.

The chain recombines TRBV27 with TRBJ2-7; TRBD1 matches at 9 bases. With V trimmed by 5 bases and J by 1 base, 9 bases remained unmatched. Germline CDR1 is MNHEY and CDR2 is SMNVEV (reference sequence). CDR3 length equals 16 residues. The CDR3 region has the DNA TGTGCCAGCAGTGGGGGGGGACAGGGCGGATCCTACGAGCAGTACTTC. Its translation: CASSGGGQGGSYEQYF.

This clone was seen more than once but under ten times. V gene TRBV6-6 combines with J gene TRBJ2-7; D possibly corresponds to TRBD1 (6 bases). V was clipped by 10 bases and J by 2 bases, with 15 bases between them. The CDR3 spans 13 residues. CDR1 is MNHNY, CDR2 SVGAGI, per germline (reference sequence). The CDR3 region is CATVLGDTYEQYF. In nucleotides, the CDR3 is TGTGCCACTGTCTTGGGGGACACCTACGAGCAGTACTTC.

The CDR3, as DNA: TGTGCCAGCAGCGCGGACAGTGGAACTTTGGGTGAAGCTTTCTTT. This sequence encodes CASSADSGTLGEAFF. The chain employs TRBV9 and TRBJ1-1; a weak D match, TRBD1 (6 bases). The germline V gene has CDR1 SGDLS and CDR2 YYNGEE. The CDR3 runs to 15 residues. The ends were cut back, 3 bases at V and 7 bases at J, with 19 bases in the middle.

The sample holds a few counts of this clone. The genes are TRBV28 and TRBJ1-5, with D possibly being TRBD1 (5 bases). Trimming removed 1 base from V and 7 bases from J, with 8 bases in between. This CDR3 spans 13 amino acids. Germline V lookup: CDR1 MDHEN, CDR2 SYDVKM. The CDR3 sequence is CASSLSQGQPQHF. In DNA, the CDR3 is TGTGCCAGCAGTTTATCGCAGGGCCAGCCCCAGCATTTT.

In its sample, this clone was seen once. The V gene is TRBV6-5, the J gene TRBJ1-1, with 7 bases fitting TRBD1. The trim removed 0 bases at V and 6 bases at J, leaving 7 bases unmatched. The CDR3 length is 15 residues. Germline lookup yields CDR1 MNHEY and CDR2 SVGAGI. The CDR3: CASSYSNRGLAEAFF. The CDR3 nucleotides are TGTGCCAGCAGTTACTCTAACAGGGGATTAGCTGAAGCTTTCTTT.

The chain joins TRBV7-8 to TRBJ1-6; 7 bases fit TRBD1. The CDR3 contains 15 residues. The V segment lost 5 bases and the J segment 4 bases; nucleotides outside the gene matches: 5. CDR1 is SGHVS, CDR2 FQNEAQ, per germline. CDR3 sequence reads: CASSTDREYNSPLHF. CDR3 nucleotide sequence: TGTGCCAGCAGCACAGACAGGGAATATAATTCACCCCTCCACTTT.

This CDR3 reads CASRASGTSTDTQYF. The CDR3 DNA sequence: TGCGCCAGCAGGGCGAGCGGGACTAGCACAGATACGCAGTATTTT. The rearrangement joins TRBV5-1 to TRBJ2-3, with 7 bases lining up with TRBD2. CDR1 and CDR2 from the germline V gene are SGHRS and YFSETQ. Unmatched junction bases numbered 6, after V lost 5 bases and J lost 0 bases. This CDR3 is 15 amino acids long.

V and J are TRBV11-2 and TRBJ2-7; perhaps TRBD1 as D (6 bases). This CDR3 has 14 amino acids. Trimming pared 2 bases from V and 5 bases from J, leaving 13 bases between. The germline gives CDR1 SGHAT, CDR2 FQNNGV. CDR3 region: CASSLLSGAHEQYF. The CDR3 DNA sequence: TGTGCCAGCAGCTTACTATCAGGGGCCCACGAGCAGTACTTC.

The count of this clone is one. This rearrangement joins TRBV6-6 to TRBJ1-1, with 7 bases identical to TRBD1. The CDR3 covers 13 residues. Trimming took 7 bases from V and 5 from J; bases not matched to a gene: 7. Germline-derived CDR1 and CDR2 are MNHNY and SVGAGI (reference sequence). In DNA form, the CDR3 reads TGTGCCAGCACCACCACAGGGGCGACTGAAGCTTTCTTT. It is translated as CASTTTGATEAFF.

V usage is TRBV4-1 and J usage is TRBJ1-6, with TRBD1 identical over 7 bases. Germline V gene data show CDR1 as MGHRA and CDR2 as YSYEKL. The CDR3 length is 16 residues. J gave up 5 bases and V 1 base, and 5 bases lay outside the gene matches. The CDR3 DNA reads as TGCGCCAGCAGCCAAGTATCCGGGACAGATAATTCACCCCTCCACTTT. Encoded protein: CASSQVSGTDNSPLHF.

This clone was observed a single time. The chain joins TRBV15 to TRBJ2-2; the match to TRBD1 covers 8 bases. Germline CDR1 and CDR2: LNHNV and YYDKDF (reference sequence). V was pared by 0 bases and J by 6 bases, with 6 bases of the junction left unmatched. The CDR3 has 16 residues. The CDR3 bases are TGTGCCACCAGCAGAGAGAACAGGGGGTTATCCGGGGAGCTGTTTTTT. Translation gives CATSRENRGLSGELFF.

The DNA for the CDR3 is TGTGCCAGCAGGGGATGGACAGGGACGGGTGAAAAACTGTTTTTT. Protein: CASRGWTGTGEKLFF. The chain is built from TRBV6-5 and TRBJ1-4; TRBD1 matches 8 bases. This CDR3 has 15 amino acids. Per germline, CDR1 MNHEY and CDR2 SVGAGI. J gave up 7 bases and V 6 bases, and 10 bases lay outside the gene matches.

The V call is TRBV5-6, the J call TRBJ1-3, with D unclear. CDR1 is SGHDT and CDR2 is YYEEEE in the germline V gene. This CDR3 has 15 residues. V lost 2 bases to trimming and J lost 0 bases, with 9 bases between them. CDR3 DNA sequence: TGTGCCAGCAGCTTTCGACAAGTCTCTGGAAACACCATATATTTT. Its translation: CASSFRQVSGNTIYF.